These T cell receptor beta chains were read from a single sample in a study of identifying expanded T cells in peripheral blood. Clones were sequenced by immunoSEQ multiplex PCR, and TCRdb holds only the in-frame ones, with some missing. The profile covers about 86,000 clones, with 70% to 90% appearing a single time and around 4% taken by the ten largest. The sequenced material came from blood. All receptors derive from a person aged 18 to 69 in good health. Both conserved end residues are part of each CDR3. Fields, in order: clone size, V gene, J gene, D gene, CDR3 DNA, CDR3 protein. The D gene is left open where the match is weak. Where a row states a size, it is once, few, many or the class of an expanded clone; other rows omit it.

>.|TRBV15|TRBJ2-6|.
TGTGCCACCAGCTTTGGGCATTCTGTCTCTGGGGCCAACGTCCTGACTTTC
CATSFGHSVSGANVLTF
>.|TRBV4-3|TRBJ1-4|.
TGCGCCAGCAGCCAAAGGGGTGGAATGGTAGGGGAAAAACTGTTTTTT
CASSQRGGMVGEKLFF
>.|TRBV7-8|TRBJ2-2|.
TGTGCCAGCAGCTTACGAGGGGAAAACACCGGGGAGCTGTTTTTT
CASSLRGENTGELFF
>.|TRBV19|TRBJ1-1|TRBD1
TGTGCCAGTAGACCCGGGACAGCGACCCATGAAGCTTTCTTT
CASRPGTATHEAFF
>few|TRBV7-9|TRBJ2-7|.
TGTGCCAGCAGCGAGGGGGGCGAGCAGTACTTC
CASSEGGEQYF
>.|TRBV11-3|TRBJ1-6|.
TGTGCCAGCAGATACAGGAACTATAATTCACCCCTCCACTTT
CASRYRNYNSPLHF
>.|TRBV2|TRBJ1-5|.
TGTGCCAGCAGTGAACGAGGTGGGAATCAGCCCCAGCATTTT
CASSERGGNQPQHF
>.|TRBV11-2|TRBJ1-2|.
TGTGCCAGCAGTAATAACAGGGCCAGTGGCTACACCTTC
CASSNNRASGYTF
>.|TRBV18|TRBJ2-3|.
TGTGCCAGCTCACCAACACAGGGACTCTTCACAGATACGCAGTATTTT
CASSPTQGLFTDTQYF
>.|TRBV6-1|TRBJ2-7|TRBD1
TGTGCCAGCAGTAGTCAGACAGGGGCTGCCTACGAGCAGTACTTC
CASSSQTGAAYEQYF
>.|TRBV5-6|TRBJ1-2|.
TGTGCCAGCCACCGTTACGGGGGGATACATGGCTACACCTTC
CASHRYGGIHGYTF
>.|TRBV4-3|TRBJ1-2|.
TGCGCCAGCAGCCAAGGGGATTGGGGAGGCAGCAACTATGGCTACACCTTC
CASSQGDWGGSNYGYTF
>.|TRBV5-6|TRBJ2-7|.
TGTGCCAGCAGCGTCGGACCGAGTACCTACGAGCAGTACTTC
CASSVGPSTYEQYF
>.|TRBV13|TRBJ2-1|TRBD2
TGTGCCAGCAGCTTAGGGCTAGCGGGGCGCAATGAGCAGTTCTTC
CASSLGLAGRNEQFF
>once|TRBV11-2|TRBJ2-2|.
TGTGCCAGCAGCTCCTACAGCACCGGGGAGCTGTTTTTT
CASSSYSTGELFF
>.|TRBV10-1|TRBJ2-3|.
TGCGCCAGCAGCTCCTTTGGAGAGCCCACAGATACGCAGTATTTT
CASSSFGEPTDTQYF
>once|TRBV7-9|TRBJ2-3|.
TGTGCCAGCAGCAATTCAGATACGCAGTATTTT
CASSNSDTQYF
>.|TRBV27|TRBJ1-6|.
TGTGCCAGCAGTTTATTTGGGAATTCACCCCTCCACTTT
CASSLFGNSPLHF
>.|TRBV7-9|TRBJ1-6|.
TGTGCCAGCAGCTTACAGGGGTGGTATAATTCACCCCTCCACTTT
CASSLQGWYNSPLHF
>.|TRBV6-5|TRBJ2-2|TRBD1
TGTGCCAGCAGCCGGGACAGCGGGGAGCTGTTTTTT
CASSRDSGELFF
>few|TRBV2|TRBJ2-5|.
TGTGCCAGCAGACCTACAGCACAAGAGACCCAGTACTTC
CASRPTAQETQYF
>.|TRBV5-1|TRBJ1-2|TRBD1
TGCGCCAGCAGCTCCCGGACAGGGCTATCCCTCAACTATGGCTACACCTTC
CASSSRTGLSLNYGYTF
>.|TRBV12-2|TRBJ1-5|.
TGTGCAAGTCGCTTAGCGACTCAGTGGCTGGGTTGGTGGGCCCAGCATTTT
CASRLATQWLGWWAQHF
>.|TRBV5-4|TRBJ1-2|.
TGTGCCAGCAGCTTGGGGGGGACTCGGGACGGAGATGGCTACACCTTC
CASSLGGTRDGDGYTF
>.|TRBV7-2|TRBJ2-6|.
TGTGCCAGCAGCTTAGAACTCTGGGCTGGGGCCAACGTCCTGACTTTC
CASSLELWAGANVLTF
>once|TRBV13|TRBJ1-4|.
TGTGCCAGCAGCTTTTCAGGAGCAACTAATGAAAAACTGTTTTTT
CASSFSGATNEKLFF
>once|TRBV18|TRBJ2-3|.
TGTGCCAGCTCACCAGCCCCCGCCTCTAGCACAGATACGCAGTATTTT
CASSPAPASSTDTQYF
>few|TRBV30|TRBJ2-6|.
TGTGCCTGGAGTCAAGGGGGCTCTGGGGCCAACGTCCTGACTTTC
CAWSQGGSGANVLTF
>.|TRBV5-1|TRBJ1-4|TRBD1
TGCGCCAGCAGCTCTTTTCCAAGACAGGGAGTTAATGAAAAACTGTTTTTT
CASSSFPRQGVNEKLFF
>.|TRBV18|TRBJ2-5|TRBD1
TGTGCCAGCTCACCACGCCGGACAGGAATGGAGACCCAGTACTTC
CASSPRRTGMETQYF
>.|TRBV6-6|TRBJ1-1|.
TGTGCCAGCAGTTACTCAGGGGGGACTGAAGCTTTCTTT
CASSYSGGTEAFF
>few|TRBV7-9|TRBJ1-2|.
TGTGCCAGCAGCCCCGGGTGGAGTCATGGCTACACCTTC
CASSPGWSHGYTF
>.|TRBV18|TRBJ1-5|.
TGTGCCAGCTCACCACGGGGGCAGCCCCAGCATTTT
CASSPRGQPQHF
>.|TRBV2|TRBJ1-1|.
TGTGCCAGCAGTTTGGAAGGGAACACTGAAGCTTTCTTT
CASSLEGNTEAFF
>.|TRBV29-1|TRBJ1-4|.
TGCAGCGCCGTCGGGGCAACTAATGAAAAACTGTTTTTT
CSAVGATNEKLFF
>.|TRBV11-3|TRBJ2-7|TRBD1
TGTGCCAGCAGCTTAGTAACCTGGGACAGGGACGAGCAGTACTTC
CASSLVTWDRDEQYF
>once|TRBV18|TRBJ1-1|.
TGTGCCAGCTCACCCCGGTTGGACGGTGAAGCTTTCTTT
CASSPRLDGEAFF
>few|TRBV5-1|TRBJ2-5|.
TGCGCCAGCAGAACAGGGAATAGGGAGACCCAGTACTTC
CASRTGNRETQYF
>.|TRBV12-5|TRBJ1-4|.
TGTGCTAGTGGTTTACAGGGAAGTAATGAAAAACTGTTTTTT
CASGLQGSNEKLFF